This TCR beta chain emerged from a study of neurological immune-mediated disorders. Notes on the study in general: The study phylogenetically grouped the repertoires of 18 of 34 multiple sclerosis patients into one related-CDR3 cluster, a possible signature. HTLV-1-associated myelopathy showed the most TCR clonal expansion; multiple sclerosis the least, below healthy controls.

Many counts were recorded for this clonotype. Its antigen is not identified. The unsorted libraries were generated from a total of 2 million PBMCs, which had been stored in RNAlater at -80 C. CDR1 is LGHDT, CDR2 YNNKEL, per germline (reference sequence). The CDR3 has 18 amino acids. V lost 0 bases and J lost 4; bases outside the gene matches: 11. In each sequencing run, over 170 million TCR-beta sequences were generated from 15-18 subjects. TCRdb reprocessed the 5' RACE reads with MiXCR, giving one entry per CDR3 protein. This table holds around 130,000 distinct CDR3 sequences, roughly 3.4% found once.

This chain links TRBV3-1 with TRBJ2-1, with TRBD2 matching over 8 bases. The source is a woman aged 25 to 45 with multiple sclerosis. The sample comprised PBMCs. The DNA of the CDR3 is TGTGCCAGCAGCCAAGATCCCGAACTAGCGGCGCCATACAATGAGCAGTTCTTC. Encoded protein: CASSQDPELAAPYNEQFF.